These T cell receptor beta chains were read from a single sample in a study of blood T cell repertoires in COVID-19. The protocol was immunoSEQ multiplex PCR, while the TCRdb copy is restricted to in-frame clones and leaves out a portion. The table lists hundreds of thousands of clones, around 84% of them singletons, with approximately 4.5% in the top ten. Sequences were obtained from PBMCs or T cells enriched from blood (not recorded which). Source of these receptors: a man between 25 and 39 years old with acute COVID-19. Both conserved end residues are part of each CDR3. The order of the fields is V gene, clone size, CDR3 length, D gene, J gene, CDR3 DNA, CDR3 protein. D genes are given only for firm matches. Expanded clones are given a class, and other clones once, few, many or no size at all.

V: TRBV3-1/TRBV3-2
size: .
length: 15
D: TRBD2
J: TRBJ2-3
DNA: TGTGCCAGCTCCTACCCACTAGCGGGGTCAGATACGCAGTATTTT
CDR3: CASSYPLAGSDTQYF

V: TRBV7-2
size: .
length: 15
D: TRBD2
J: TRBJ2-4
DNA: TGTGCCAGCAGCCGGGGGGGGGCTGACAAAAACATTCAGTACTTC
CDR3: CASSRGGADKNIQYF

V: TRBV19
size: once
length: 14
D: TRBD1
J: TRBJ1-1
DNA: TGTGCCAGTAGTATCCAGGGGGAGGCCACTGAAGCTTTCTTT
CDR3: CASSIQGEATEAFF

V: TRBV6-4
size: .
length: 14
D: .
J: TRBJ1-5
DNA: TGTGCCAGCAGTGACATGTATAGCAATCAGCCCCAGCATTTT
CDR3: CASSDMYSNQPQHF

V: TRBV6-5
size: .
length: 13
D: TRBD1
J: TRBJ1-4
DNA: TGTGCCAGCAGTTGGGACAGGGCAGAAAAACTGTTTTTT
CDR3: CASSWDRAEKLFF

V: TRBV7-3
size: .
length: 14
D: TRBD2
J: TRBJ2-1
DNA: TGTGCCAGCAGCTTACAGACTAGCTCTCATGAGCAGTTCTTC
CDR3: CASSLQTSSHEQFF

V: TRBV27
size: once
length: 16
D: TRBD1
J: TRBJ1-2
DNA: TGTGCCAGCAGATCGGGACAGGGGATATATCCGCAGGGCTACACCTTC
CDR3: CASRSGQGIYPQGYTF

V: TRBV2
size: .
length: 14
D: TRBD2
J: TRBJ2-3
DNA: TGTGCCAGCAGACTAGCGATAAGCACAGATACGCAGTATTTT
CDR3: CASRLAISTDTQYF

V: TRBV2
size: .
length: 14
D: .
J: TRBJ1-2
DNA: TGTGCCAGCAGTGGGACAGTCCAGGTAGATGGCTACACCTTC
CDR3: CASSGTVQVDGYTF

V: TRBV10-1
size: .
length: 16
D: .
J: TRBJ2-2
DNA: TGCGCCAGCAGTGAGTCAAAGACAGCTTACACCGGGGAGCTGTTTTTT
CDR3: CASSESKTAYTGELFF

V: TRBV15
size: few
length: 13
D: .
J: TRBJ2-1
DNA: TGTGCCACCAGCAGGGCTAGCGCCAATGAGCAGTTCTTC
CDR3: CATSRASANEQFF